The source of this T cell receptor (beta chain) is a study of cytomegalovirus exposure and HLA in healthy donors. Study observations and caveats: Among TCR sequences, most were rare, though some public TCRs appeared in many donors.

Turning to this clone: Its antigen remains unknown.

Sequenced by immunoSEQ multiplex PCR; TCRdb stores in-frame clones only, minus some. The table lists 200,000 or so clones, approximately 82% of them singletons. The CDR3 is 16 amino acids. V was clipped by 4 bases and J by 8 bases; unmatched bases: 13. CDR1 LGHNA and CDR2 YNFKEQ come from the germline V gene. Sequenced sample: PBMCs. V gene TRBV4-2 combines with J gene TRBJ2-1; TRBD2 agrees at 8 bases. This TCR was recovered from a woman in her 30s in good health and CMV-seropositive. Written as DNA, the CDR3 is TGTGCCAGCAGCCTCGGACTAGCCATTGTAGTGGATGAGCAGTTCTTC. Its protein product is CASSLGLAIVVDEQFF.